Included here is one T cell receptor (beta chain) sequence, with context. The antigen it binds to is not known. A much larger clonotype is one base distant, so this may be a read error. The germline V gene provides CDR1 MDHEN and CDR2 SYDVKM. Measured from the cysteine to the phenylalanine, the CDR3 is 15 residues long. The DNA shown is the 45-base CDR3, in frame from base 1. To prepare the library, 5' RACE was applied. The reads were generated on an Illumina HiSeq 2500. A second PCR of roughly 7 to 11 cycles was run with a J-beta primer mix and a sample-barcoded 5' primer. A template-switch 5' adaptor carrying 12 random nucleotides introduced a unique molecular identifier onto each TCR beta cDNA molecule. Each sample yielded at least 2.5 million CDR3-containing paired-end reads. First-strand cDNA synthesis was performed from all RNA using the Mint cDNA synthesis kit, with priming by a TRBC-specific oligonucleotide. All cDNA was treated with uracil-DNA glycosylase and then went through a first 18-cycle PCR with the universal primers M1SS and BC2_uni_R. As for the original processing: For normalization, 1 million high-quality reads, each with a distinct molecular identifier, were randomly selected from each sample. Instead of being binned into consensus sequences, reads that shared molecular identifiers were thrown out. MiTCR, with a Q25 quality threshold and the strictest error-elimination algorithm, was used for CDR3 identification, clonotype clustering and error correction. A nonparametric unseen species model using Euler transformation provided a lower-bound estimate of total TCR beta diversity. TCRdb reprocessed the public reads (quality trimming at Q25 with fastp, clone calling with MiXCR) and kept in-frame beta chains. For every CDR3 protein sequence, its rows merge into one entry that carries the most common genes and DNA. The V and J calls were not made by the authors but by TCRdb's processing. The sample contains about 1,800,000 distinct CDR3 sequences, roughly 27% of them found a single time. Less than 9.5% of the sample is in the top ten clones.

The donors were a few dozen Caucasian individuals from Russia, aged roughly 6 to 100 years, who were systemically healthy. Ten milliliters of peripheral blood were drawn from each donor into EDTA-treated Vacutainer tubes. Ficoll-Paque density-gradient centrifugation was used to isolate PBMCs, with at least 6.5 million per sample. Total RNA, at least 5 micrograms per sample, was extracted from PBMCs with Trizol reagent. The percentages of naive CD45RAhigh/CD27high T cells were determined by flow cytometry on a PBMC aliquot from every donor. This entry belongs to a study of blood T cells in healthy people across ages (dated by TCRdb to between 2014 and 2017). Describing the broader study: In model experiments, template switching captured roughly one uniquely barcoded TCR beta cDNA molecule for every two T cells. The study measured age-related changes in TCR beta repertoire diversity using deep sequencing normalized with unique cDNA molecular identifiers. For two donors (one aged 18 to 30 and one aged 80 or older), the study analyzed two additional independent replicas of 1 million unique cDNA reads from the same blood draw. To avoid experimental bias, donors of different ages were distributed randomly across sequencing lanes. The donors were divided into four age groups: young (average 16 years), middle-aged (approximately 41), aged (approximately 64) and long-lived (about 80). On the study overall, not on this receptor specifically: A strong correlation was found between observed TCR beta diversity and the percentage of naive T cells measured by flow cytometry. Since profiling was done on bulk unsorted PBMCs, naive and antigen-experienced compartments could not be conclusively compared. Observed TCR beta diversity per million T cells fell roughly linearly with age, and a significant reduction was already apparent by age roughly 40. Estimates of total diversity from one million sequenced T cells were regarded as lower bounds and underestimates. The long-lived group showed more naive CD4+ T cells, fewer expanded clones and increased TCR diversity than the aged group, suggesting age selection. Donor CMV infection status was unknown, potentially confounding age-related changes in expanded clonotypes.

This receptor was obtained from a woman aged 25 to 39 in good health. The specimen sequenced was blood. The rearrangement joined TRBV28 to TRBJ1-1; 9 central nucleotides agree with TRBD1. Here the CDR3 is given as CVSSTYRGRDTEAFF. The nucleotides read TGTGTCAGCAGTACGTACAGGGGGCGGGACACTGAAGCTTTCTTT.